Here is one T cell receptor (beta chain) with its context. These data are taken from a study of blood T cell repertoires in COVID-19. Study summary: PBMCs, B-cell-depleted T cells, or T cells were the source of the cDNA or gDNA that made up the material.

The CDR3 runs to 13 residues. The V and J ends lost 2 bases and 0 bases respectively, with 5 bases between them. Germline V gives CDR1 SGHRS, CDR2 YFSETQ. Measured with immunoSEQ multiplex PCR; TCRdb has only the in-frame clones, and not every one. The sample has around 95,000 clones; around four fifths are singletons. Material: peripheral blood. The chain carries TRBV5-1 and TRBJ1-2, with D uncertain. This receptor was obtained from a man in his 70s with active or convalescent COVID-19. CDR3 nucleotides: TGCGCCAGCAGCTTCGCAGCTAACTATGGCTACACCTTC. Translating it yields CASSFAANYGYTF.